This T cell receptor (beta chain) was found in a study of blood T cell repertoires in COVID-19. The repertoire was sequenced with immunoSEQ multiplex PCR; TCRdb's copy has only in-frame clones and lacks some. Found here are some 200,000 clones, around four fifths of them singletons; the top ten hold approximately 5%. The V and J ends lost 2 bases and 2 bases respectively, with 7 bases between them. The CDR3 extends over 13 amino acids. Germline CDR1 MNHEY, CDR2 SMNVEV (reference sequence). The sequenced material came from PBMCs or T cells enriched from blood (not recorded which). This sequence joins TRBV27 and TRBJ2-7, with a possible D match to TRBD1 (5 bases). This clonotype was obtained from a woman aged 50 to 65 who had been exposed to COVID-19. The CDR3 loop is CASSLLGAYEQYF. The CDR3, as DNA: TGTGCCAGCAGTTTACTAGGGGCCTACGAGCAGTACTTC.